This T cell receptor beta chain was observed in a study of cytomegalovirus exposure and HLA in healthy donors. Study context: In a later analysis, the roughly 120 validation repertoires were reported to have used the same platform as the 550 to 850 first-cohort repertoires.

This CDR3 is 15 amino acids long. The data were produced by immunoSEQ multiplex PCR, yet TCRdb's version contains in-frame clones alone and is incomplete. The table includes nearly 110,000 clones, 88% detected once. V usage is TRBV12-1 and J usage is TRBJ1-5; TRBD1 is the table's D call, not checked against the DNA. TRBV12-1 is shown as a pseudogene. The sample comprised PBMCs. This TCR was sampled from a young woman in good health and CMV-seropositive. The DNA for the CDR3 is TGTGCCAGCAGCCCCGCCGGCAGGGGCGGTCAACCCCAGCATTTT. Protein product: CASSPAGRGGQPQHF.